These 16 T cell receptor beta chains came from one sample sequenced in a study of T-cell reconstitution after alpha-beta-depleted transplantation in children. The library targeted TCRbeta and was prepared with unique molecular identifiers. One entry per CDR3 protein, called by TCRdb with MiXCR from the PCR reads. This sample yields approximately 490,000 distinct CDR3 sequences, of which approximately 12% are seen a single time; more than 5.5% belongs to the top ten. Source: PBMCs from the stem cell graft donor, taken from the stem cell graft. The receptors originated from a human donor who donated a stem cell graft to a child with combined immunodeficiency.

This chain links TRBV27 with TRBJ2-5; no clear D gene. This CDR3 is 14 amino acids long. Germline values: CDR1 MNHEY, CDR2 SMNVEV (reference sequence). V lost 0 bases and J 3 bases, leaving 8 bases between the germline ends. CDR3 DNA sequence: TGTGCCAGCAGTTTATCGGACGGAGAAGAGACCCAGTACTTC. Translating gives CASSLSDGEETQYF.

This clonotype was seen a few times. The chain employs TRBV4-2 and TRBJ2-1; 9 bases map to TRBD2. Looked up from germline, CDR1 is LGHNA and CDR2 is YNFKEQ. The CDR3 covers 16 residues. J gave up 8 bases and V 2 bases, and 10 bases lay outside the gene matches. The DNA for the CDR3 is TGTGCCAGCAGCCAATTGGGTGCGGGGGGGCAATATGAGCAGTTCTTC. Protein sequence: CASSQLGAGGQYEQFF.

Ten or more counts support this clonotype. The chain links TRBV6-1 to TRBJ1-1, with TRBD1 identical over 7 bases. This CDR3 has 14 amino acids. The V segment lost 4 bases and the J segment 1 base; nucleotides outside the gene matches: 3. Per the germline V gene, CDR1 is MNHNS and CDR2 is SASEGT. CDR3 residues: CASSAGTANTEAFF. Here the CDR3 DNA reads TGTGCCAGCAGTGCCGGGACAGCGAACACTGAAGCTTTCTTT.

This sequence joins TRBV10-3 and TRBJ2-1, with D possibly being TRBD1 (6 bases). Germline CDR1 is ENHRY and CDR2 is SYGVKD. The CDR3 runs to 17 residues. Trimming stripped 0 bases from V and 0 bases from J, with 12 bases between. As DNA, the CDR3 is TGTGCCATCAGTGAGTCTTTTGGACAGCACTCCTACAATGAGCAGTTCTTC. Translated: CAISESFGQHSYNEQFF.

The rearrangement uses TRBV11-3 and TRBJ2-4; D is perhaps TRBD1 (5 bases). Germline values: CDR1 SGHNT, CDR2 YENEEA. This CDR3 spans 14 amino acids. V dropped 11 bases and J dropped 4 bases, with 18 bases sitting between them. The CDR3 DNA sequence: TGTGCCCACGGCCAGGACCAGGGAAAAAACATTCAGTACTTC. It is translated as CAHGQDQGKNIQYF.

This clonotype was counted a few times. This chain links TRBV5-6 with TRBJ2-4; 7 nucleotides align to TRBD2. V trimming: 1 base; J trimming: 5 bases; junction bases outside the gene matches: 9. CDR3 length: 16 amino acids. Germline assignment: CDR1 SGHDT and CDR2 YYEEEE. As DNA, the CDR3 is TGTGCCAGCAGCTTGTACGGCGGGAGTGGGGAAAACATTCAGTACTTC. Amino acid sequence: CASSLYGGSGENIQYF.

The table lists this clonotype with many counts. This chain connects TRBV12-3 or TRBV12-4 to TRBJ2-3; 7 bases agree with TRBD2. With V trimmed by 6 bases and J by 1 base, 4 bases remained unmatched. This CDR3 spans 14 amino acids. The CDR3 nucleotides are TGTGCCAGCAGCCGCAGCGGGGGCACAGATACGCAGTATTTT. Translation gives CASSRSGGTDTQYF.

There are many counts of this clonotype. The chain recombines TRBV10-3 with TRBJ2-5, with 9 nucleotides matching TRBD1. CDR1 and CDR2 from the germline V gene are ENHRY and SYGVKD. V shed 4 bases and J 2 bases; nucleotides not matched to a gene: 8. The CDR3 has 16 residues. CDR3 residues: CAISGPPDRGQETQYF. CDR3 nucleotide sequence: TGTGCCATCAGTGGTCCCCCGGACAGGGGACAAGAGACCCAGTACTTC.

This clonotype turned up a few times. The genes are TRBV12-3 or TRBV12-4 and TRBJ1-2; no clear D. V was trimmed by 3 bases and J by 4 bases, leaving 9 bases between them. CDR3 length: 13 amino acids. The CDR3 sequence is CASSFNGLYGYTF. CDR3 bases: TGTGCCAGCAGTTTTAATGGTCTCTATGGCTACACCTTC.

This clonotype was seen a handful of times. The chain couples TRBV4-3 to TRBJ2-1, with a possible D match to TRBD1 (5 bases). V lost 3 bases, J lost 2 bases, and 14 bases lay in between. The length of the CDR3 is 16 residues. Germline values: CDR1 LGHNA, CDR2 YSLEER. CDR3 bases: TGCGCCAGCAGCCAGGGGCTAGGGGATCCCTACAATGAGCAGTTCTTC. Its translation: CASSQGLGDPYNEQFF.

This clonotype was detected only a few times. The chain uses TRBV20-1 and TRBJ2-7, with 10 nucleotides matching TRBD1. CDR3 length: 14 residues. After removal of 6 bases from V and 5 bases from J, the junction contained 10 bases not matched to a gene. Germline V gene lookup returns CDR1 DFQATT and CDR2 SNEGSKA (reference sequence). As DNA, the CDR3 is TGCAGTGCAACCAGACAGGGGGCTGTCGACGAGCAGTACTTC. This translates into CSATRQGAVDEQYF.

This clonotype was seen many times. This chain connects TRBV7-3 to TRBJ2-1; D might be TRBD1 (7 bases). Germline-derived CDR1 and CDR2 are SGHTA and FQGTGA. This CDR3 comprises 15 residues. Trimming removed 0 bases at V and 7 bases at J, with 13 bases between. CDR3: CASSLTRRGQNEQFF. The DNA of the CDR3 is TGTGCCAGCAGCTTAACCCGGAGGGGGCAGAATGAGCAGTTCTTC.

The table lists this clonotype with many counts. The rearrangement links TRBV11-2 to TRBJ2-5; a possible D gene is TRBD1 (6 bases). Trimming left V 1 base short and J 4 bases short, with 10 bases between. The germline CDR1 and CDR2 sequences are SGHAT and FQNNGV. CDR3 length: 14 amino acids. The CDR3 bases are TGTGCCAGCAGCTTAGTAAGAGGGGGAGAGACCCAGTACTTC. Its protein product is CASSLVRGGETQYF.

This chain uses TRBV7-9 with TRBJ2-7; D is perhaps TRBD1 or TRBD2 (5 bases each). The CDR3 extends over 14 amino acids. Germline CDR1 and CDR2: SEHNR and FQNEAQ (reference sequence). Trimming shortened V by 2 bases and J by 4 bases, and 12 bases separated the two germline ends. The CDR3 DNA reads as TGTGCCAGCAGCTTATTTGACAGCGGATACGAGCAGTACTTC. Residues: CASSLFDSGYEQYF.

This chain joins TRBV20-1 and TRBJ2-7; 7 nucleotides match TRBD1. This CDR3 is built from 16 residues. Germline V gene data show CDR1 as DFQATT and CDR2 as SNEGSKA (reference sequence). V lost 0 bases to trimming and J lost 1 base; unmatched junction nucleotides: 9. For the CDR3, the DNA is TGCAGTGCTAGAGAGAAGTTCACAGGGGAGTCCTACGAGCAGTACTTC. It translates to CSAREKFTGESYEQYF.

This clonotype was seen at least ten times. The chain employs TRBV7-9 and TRBJ2-1; TRBD2 aligns across 7 bases. After removal of 1 base from V and 2 bases from J, the junction contained 5 bases not matched to a gene. Germline V gene data show CDR1 as SEHNR and CDR2 as FQNEAQ (reference sequence). The CDR3 is 16 residues long. CDR3: CASSLDERGTYNEQFF. The CDR3 DNA reads as TGTGCCAGCAGCTTAGACGAGCGGGGTACCTACAATGAGCAGTTCTTC.